The clone carrying this T cell receptor (beta chain) was observed at least ten times. Its antigen is undetermined. The source of the sample is a study of CD8 T cells in ankylosing spondylitis. Whole-study findings and limits: Reportedly, matched ankylosing spondylitis synovial fluid was significantly enriched for disease-linked clones. Those disease-linked clones were CD8+; they were also relatively rare in peripheral blood.

Using quantitative 5'-RACE with molecular barcodes, the authors made TCR beta libraries. TCRdb processed the 5' RACE reads anew with MiXCR; each CDR3 protein has one entry. The table has 250,000 to 400,000 distinct CDR3 sequences, 11% seen once. Material for sequencing was blood, either unsorted or a sorted T cell fraction (not recorded which). The TCR sequence derives from a female donor with ankylosing spondylitis or in good health (not recorded which).

CDR3 nucleotides: TGTGCCATCAGGAGTGACAGGGAGACCTACGAGCAGTACTTC. The encoded protein is CAIRSDRETYEQYF. The J gene is TRBJ2-7, the V gene TRBV10-3; 7 nucleotides agree with TRBD1. In germline, CDR1 is ENHRY, CDR2 SYGVKD. The ends lost 6 bases at V and 2 bases at J; junction bases unmatched: 7. The CDR3 is made up of 14 amino acids.